This T cell receptor beta chain was recovered during a study of blood T cell repertoires in COVID-19. Using immunoSEQ multiplex PCR, the repertoire was profiled, and TCRdb retains in-frame clones only, with some absent. This table holds 190,000 or so clones, roughly four fifths found once. V gave up 4 bases and J gave up 5 bases; unmatched junction bases: 7. This CDR3 spans 16 amino acids. The germline V gene has CDR1 SGHRS and CDR2 YFSETQ. Sequencing was done on a sample of PBMCs or T cells enriched from blood (not recorded which). The chain recombines TRBV5-1 with TRBJ2-1, with TRBD2 identical over 12 bases. The sequence came from a man aged 35-49 years who had recovered from COVID-19. CDR3 protein: CASSSLAGGPDNEQFF. The CDR3 DNA sequence: TGCGCCAGCAGCAGTCTAGCGGGAGGGCCCGACAATGAGCAGTTCTTC.